This passage covers 26 T cell receptor beta chains from one sample sequenced in a study of PD-1 blockade in classical Hodgkin lymphoma. Clones were sequenced by immunoSEQ multiplex PCR, and TCRdb holds only the in-frame ones, with some missing. This table has approximately 32,000 clones, roughly 82% appearing once. Autologous stem cell transplantation was followed by relapse in every patient, and brentuximab vedotin exposure varied. Sequences were derived from peripheral blood mononuclear cells (PBMCs), sampled at baseline. The receptors derive from a human donor with classical Hodgkin lymphoma.

J is TRBJ2-7 and V is TRBV5-1; D call uncertain. The germline V and J ends were trimmed by 0 bases and 3 bases, with 7 bases remaining between them. The germline CDR1 and CDR2 sequences are SGHRS and YFSETQ. The CDR3 covers 13 residues. CDR3 amino acids: CASSLGSNYEQYF. The DNA of the CDR3 is TGCGCCAGCAGCTTGGGATCCAACTACGAGCAGTACTTC.

This sequence joins TRBV7-6 and TRBJ2-1; 12 bases align to TRBD2. Germline V CDR1 and CDR2: SGHVS, FNYEAQ. The CDR3 runs 17 residues. V shed 0 bases and J 0 bases; nucleotides not matched to a gene: 0. The CDR3 loop reads CASSLATSGGSYNEQFF. As DNA, the CDR3 is TGTGCCAGCAGCTTAGCGACTAGCGGGGGCTCCTACAATGAGCAGTTCTTC.

The rearrangement joins TRBV5-1 to TRBJ2-5; D unresolved. With 6 bases removed from V and 5 bases from J, the gap between germline ends came to 14 bases. CDR3 size: 13 residues. Looked up from germline, CDR1 is SGHRS and CDR2 is YFSETQ. The DNA of the CDR3 is TGCGCCAGCATAAGCTTATCCGGGGAGACCCAGTACTTC. Translated: CASISLSGETQYF.

V gene TRBV4-2 combines with J gene TRBJ2-5, with D possibly TRBD2 on 6 matching bases. Trimming shortened V by 1 base and J by 4 bases, and 10 bases separated the two germline ends. The germline CDR1 and CDR2 sequences are LGHNA and YNFKEQ. The CDR3 extends over 14 amino acids. The CDR3 nucleotides read TGTGCCAGCAGCCAAGGGTCCGGGGGAGAGACCCAGTACTTC. Translating it yields CASSQGSGGETQYF.

The genes are TRBV7-8 and TRBJ1-2; 10 nucleotides agree with TRBD1. From germline, CDR1 is SGHVS and CDR2 FQNEAQ. The ends lost 5 bases at V and 6 bases at J; junction bases unmatched: 9. The CDR3 is made up of 15 amino acids. CDR3 DNA sequence: TGTGCCAGCAGCCTGCTCGGACAGGGGGATGATGGCTACACCTTC. This gives the protein CASSLLGQGDDGYTF.

The chain is built from TRBV6-5 and TRBJ1-2; 12 bases are a match to TRBD1. Losses at the gene ends were 0 bases for V and 8 bases for J; bases not matched to a gene: 7. The CDR3 spans 16 residues. Germline V gene sequence: CDR1 MNHEY, CDR2 SVGAGI. CDR3 loop: CASSYSGQGAAYGYTF. The CDR3 nucleotides are TGTGCCAGCAGTTACTCGGGACAGGGGGCGGCGTACGGCTACACCTTC.

The chain uses TRBV21-1 and TRBJ1-1. TRBV21-1 is a pseudogene. The length of the CDR3 is 14 residues. CDR3 coding DNA: TGTGCCAGCAGCGACCCTAAGGAGAACACTGAAGCTTTCTTT. As protein: CASSDPKENTEAFF.

The DNA of the CDR3 is TGCGCCAGCAGGGGACGGGGCGAGACTGAAGCTTTCTTT. It is translated as CASRGRGETEAFF. The rearrangement links TRBV10-2 to TRBJ1-1, with D perhaps matching TRBD1 (5 bases). Germline CDR1 reads WSHSY; CDR2 reads SAAADI. Trimming took 6 bases from V and 5 from J, leaving 13 bases between them. The CDR3 length is 13 residues.

V gene TRBV19 combines with J gene TRBJ1-2, with 10 bases lining up with TRBD1. Trimming took 10 bases from V and 6 from J; bases not matched to a gene: 5. This CDR3 has 12 amino acids. Germline CDR1 and CDR2: LNHDA and SQIVND (reference sequence). Here the CDR3 reads CATRQGANGYTF. CDR3 nucleotides: TGTGCCACCAGACAGGGGGCAAATGGCTACACCTTC.

J is TRBJ2-2 and V is TRBV6-5; D call uncertain. CDR3 length: 14 amino acids. Germline values: CDR1 MNHEY, CDR2 SVGAGI. Trimming shortened V by 3 bases and J by 3 bases, and 8 bases separated the two germline ends. The CDR3 DNA reads TGTGCCAGCAGTTATTCGGATTACACCGGGGAGCTGTTTTTT. This encodes CASSYSDYTGELFF.

For this clone: Other DNA sequences in this sample translate to the same CDR3. The chain has TRBV10-3 and TRBJ2-3; D may be TRBD1 or TRBD2 (5 bases each). From germline, CDR1 is ENHRY and CDR2 SYGVKD. V gave up 10 bases and J gave up 4 bases, with 12 bases separating them. The CDR3 sequence is 12 residues long. The CDR3 is CATSLGADTQYF. The CDR3 DNA is TGTGCCACATCATTGGGGGCAGATACGCAGTATTTT.

The rearrangement joins TRBV5-1 to TRBJ2-2; 10 nucleotides match TRBD2. The CDR3 extends over 18 amino acids. V was clipped by 0 bases and J by 4 bases; unmatched bases: 9. The germline V gene encodes CDR1 SGHRS and CDR2 YFSETQ. Here the CDR3 reads CASSLDGSGGLPTGELFF. CDR3 sequence (DNA): TGCGCCAGCAGCTTGGATGGTAGCGGGGGGCTGCCCACCGGGGAGCTGTTTTTT.

The chain joins TRBV7-2 to TRBJ2-2; no reliable D call. The CDR3 has 16 amino acids. The V gene's germline CDR1 is SGHTA and CDR2 FQGNSA. Trimming shortened V by 0 bases and J by 5 bases, and 13 bases separated the two germline ends. CDR3 coding DNA: TGTGCCAGCAGCTTAGCCCCCACCCATCGGACCGGGGAGCTGTTTTTT. Translated: CASSLAPTHRTGELFF.

This clone was seen only once. The V call is TRBV19, the J call TRBJ2-1; D gene uncertain. CDR1 LNHDA and CDR2 SQIVND come from the germline V gene (reference sequence). The length of the CDR3 is 12 residues. Trimming took 6 bases from V and 9 from J, leaving 12 bases between them. The CDR3 bases are TGTGCCAGTAGCCCCTCTATGCGTGAGCAGTTCTTC. This translates into CASSPSMREQFF.

The CDR3 DNA follows: TGTGCCAGCAGCGTAGAGGGACAGGGATGGCATGAGCAGTTCTTC. This translates into CASSVEGQGWHEQFF. The rearrangement joins TRBV9 to TRBJ2-1, with TRBD1 matching 9 bases. Looked up from germline, CDR1 is SGDLS and CDR2 is YYNGEE. J lost 8 bases, V lost 0 bases, and 6 bases had no gene match. The CDR3 extends over 15 amino acids.

In its sample, this clone ranks as medium-sized. J is TRBJ1-6 and V is TRBV2, with D tentatively TRBD1 (5 bases). V dropped 10 bases and J dropped 14 bases, with 18 bases sitting between them. Germline V gives CDR1 SNHLY, CDR2 FYNNEI. The CDR3 length is 12 residues. As DNA, the CDR3 is TGTGCCACCTACAACCGACCGGGGGCCCTCCACTTT. It codes for CATYNRPGALHF. Full variable domain (remainder filled in from reference TRBV2 and TRBJ1-6): EPEVTQTPSHQVTQMGQEVILRCVPISNHLYFYWYRQILGQKVEFLVSFYNNEISEKSEIFDDQFSVERPDGSNFTLKIRSTKLEDSAMYFCATYNRPGALHFGNGTRLTVT.

The chain recombines TRBV6-5 with TRBJ1-1; the D gene is possibly TRBD1 (5 bases). Germline CDR1 is MNHEY and CDR2 is SVGAGI. The CDR3 sequence is 14 residues long. Deletions cut 5 bases from V and 1 base from J, with 11 bases between. CDR3 protein: CASSPGWANTEAFF. The CDR3 bases are TGTGCCAGCAGTCCAGGGTGGGCGAACACTGAAGCTTTCTTT.

The chain combines TRBV9 with TRBJ1-1, with no clear D. The germline V gene has CDR1 SGDLS and CDR2 YYNGEE. The CDR3 is 15 amino acids. Trimming took off 2 bases at V and 0 bases at J, with 11 bases between the two ends. The CDR3 reads CASSVRTGMNTEAFF. CDR3 nucleotides: TGTGCCAGCAGCGTCCGGACGGGGATGAACACTGAAGCTTTCTTT.

This clone was observed a handful of times. In nucleotides, the CDR3 is TGTGCCAGCAGAACAGGGGCAACGGTTTACACTGAAGCTTTCTTT. It yields the protein CASRTGATVYTEAFF. The chain couples TRBV6-1 to TRBJ1-1, with TRBD1 matching 7 bases. This CDR3 has 15 amino acids. With V trimmed by 6 bases and J by 3 bases, 10 bases remained unmatched. The germline gives CDR1 MNHNS, CDR2 SASEGT.

About this clone: The sample carries other DNA sequences with the same CDR3. The chain links TRBV2 to TRBJ1-2; 7 bases align to TRBD1. Germline lookup yields CDR1 SNHLY and CDR2 FYNNEI. There are 13 residues in the CDR3. The V gene end was trimmed by 7 bases and the J gene end by 1 base; junction bases not matched to a gene: 3. CDR3 residues: CASTRDSNYGYTF. The CDR3 DNA is TGTGCCAGCACCCGGGACAGTAACTATGGCTACACCTTC.

This chain links TRBV30 with TRBJ1-5; TRBD1 might be the D (5 bases). V was clipped by 5 bases and J by 1 base, with 9 bases between them. CDR1 is GTSNPN, CDR2 SVGIG, per germline (reference sequence). The CDR3 is 13 amino acids. DNA of the CDR3: TGTGCCTGGGGTAGACAGAGCAATCAGCCCCAGCATTTT. Its translation: CAWGRQSNQPQHF.

This chain uses TRBV11-3 with TRBJ2-4; D perhaps matches TRBD2 (6 bases). There are 13 residues in the CDR3. Germline lookup yields CDR1 SGHNT and CDR2 YENEEA. The ends were cut back, 3 bases at V and 8 bases at J, with 11 bases in the middle. The CDR3 region has the DNA TGTGCCAGCAGCTTGGGGGGTGAGGACATTCAGTACTTC. Translated: CASSLGGEDIQYF.

The chain joins TRBV19 to TRBJ2-2, with 9 bases fitting TRBD2. The ends lost 5 bases at V and 1 base at J; junction bases unmatched: 8. The V gene's germline CDR1 is LNHDA and CDR2 SQIVND (reference sequence). The length of the CDR3 is 17 residues. This CDR3 reads CASSVSSGALNTGELFF. The CDR3 DNA reads TGTGCCAGTAGTGTGTCTAGCGGGGCCCTGAACACCGGGGAGCTGTTTTTT.

This chain links TRBV7-2 with TRBJ1-2; 10 nucleotides agree with TRBD1. After removal of 4 bases from V and 8 bases from J, the junction contained 10 bases not matched to a gene. The CDR3 length is 15 residues. Germline V CDR1 and CDR2: SGHTA, FQGNSA. Here the CDR3 reads CASSSRDRGRGGYTF. The DNA for the CDR3 is TGTGCCAGCAGCTCCAGGGACAGGGGAAGAGGCGGCTACACCTTC.

This clone was seen more than once but under ten times. This chain joins TRBV4-3 and TRBJ2-3; 7 nucleotides match TRBD2. Unmatched junction bases numbered 7, after V lost 0 bases and J lost 4 bases. The CDR3 spans 16 residues. Germline V gives CDR1 LGHNA, CDR2 YSLEER. CDR3 nucleotide sequence: TGCGCCAGCAGCCAAGATGATTGGGGGGGGGCAGATACGCAGTATTTT. It yields the protein CASSQDDWGGADTQYF.

The J gene is TRBJ1-1, the V gene TRBV7-9; 10 bases line up with TRBD1. V shed 4 bases, J shed 2 bases, and the junction held 7 bases outside the gene matches. CDR3 length: 16 residues. The germline V gene encodes CDR1 SEHNR and CDR2 FQNEAQ (reference sequence). CDR3 protein: CASSYPRQGANTEAFF. CDR3 in DNA: TGTGCCAGCAGCTATCCCAGACAGGGGGCCAACACTGAAGCTTTCTTT.